The present T cell receptor (beta chain) was sequenced within a study of technical replicates of blood from several donors. Between the trimmed V and J ends, which lost 0 bases and 8 bases, there was a span of 18 bases. The CDR3 extends over 16 amino acids. Germline V gives CDR1 SNHLY, CDR2 FYNNEI. Generated by immunoSEQ multiplex PCR, the TCRdb table keeps only in-frame clones and is missing some. The sample includes about 83,000 clones, just over 90% of them seen just once. The receptor was isolated from a human donor in good health. What was sequenced was T cells isolated from PBMCs. The chain employs TRBV2 and TRBJ2-3; possibly TRBD1 for D (6 bases). The DNA of the CDR3 is TGTGCCAGCAGTGAAGCTCTCAGGGGCTCTCCGTTTACGCAGTATTTT. Encoded protein: CASSEALRGSPFTQYF.